This T cell receptor beta chain was observed in a study of lymphopenia after photon versus proton radiotherapy. Here immunoSEQ multiplex PCR was the method, and the copy in TCRdb shows in-frame clones only, minus some. This table has 30,000 or so clones, just under 90% appearing once. The CDR3 has 16 amino acids. Germline CDR1 SGHRS, CDR2 YFSETQ. V was clipped by 3 bases and J by 4 bases; unmatched bases: 7. The chain joins TRBV5-1 to TRBJ2-3; 11 bases fit TRBD2. The material was peripheral blood, obtained from a patient treated with proton-based radiotherapy. The TCR originated in an older woman with cholangiocarcinoma. Some clones in this sample may be carry-over from other donors' samples. CDR3 region: CASSSGLAVRSDTQYF. In DNA form, the CDR3 reads TGCGCCAGCAGCTCGGGACTAGCGGTTAGATCAGATACGCAGTATTTT.